What follows are 3 T cell receptor beta chains derived from one specimen sequenced in a study of T cell repertoires in cytomegalovirus infection. TCRdb passed the reads through MiXCR, listing each CDR3 protein once. The data contain about 460,000 distinct CDR3 sequences, roughly 12% of them singletons. The sequencing input was PBMCs. Every receptor here comes from a human donor in good health (CMV status not recorded). Some clones in this sample may be carry-over from other donors' samples.

This clonotype was seen ten or more times. This chain links TRBV10-3 with TRBJ2-7; 7 bases fit TRBD1. V shed 0 bases, J shed 2 bases, and the junction held 4 bases outside the gene matches. Looked up from germline, CDR1 is ENHRY and CDR2 is SYGVKD. The CDR3 sequence is 15 residues long. The CDR3 spells CAISESMTGPYEQYF. The CDR3 DNA sequence: TGTGCCATCAGTGAGTCGATGACAGGGCCCTACGAGCAGTACTTC.

This clonotype has ten or more counts. One end of the junction varies from germline; a read error may be responsible. This chain links TRBV7-2 with TRBJ1-4, with 7 bases matching TRBD1. CDR3 size: 15 residues. Germline V lookup: CDR1 SGHTA, CDR2 FQGNSA. The CDR3 DNA is TGTGCCAGCAGCCTAGCAGGGGGAACTAATGAAAAACTGTTTTTT. Translation gives CASSLAGGTNEKLFF.

This clonotype came up many times. The rearrangement joins TRBV28 to TRBJ1-1; 7 bases line up with TRBD1. The trim removed 6 bases at V and 3 bases at J, leaving 7 bases unmatched. Germline V gene lookup returns CDR1 MDHEN and CDR2 SYDVKM. This CDR3 comprises 14 residues. The CDR3 DNA sequence: TGTGCCAGCAGCCCGCCAGGGGGTTACACTGAAGCTTTCTTT. This translates into CASSPPGGYTEAFF.